These 15 T cell receptor beta chains share one sample of origin, sequenced in a study of CXCR3-negative and CXCR3-positive naive CD8 T cells (dated by TCRdb to 2018 to 2020). Sequencing used a NextSeq 550. The Human TCR Profiling Kit (MiLaboratory) was used to prepare UMI-labeled 5' RACE TRB cDNA libraries. The reads were reprocessed in TCRdb, with one entry per CDR3 protein sequence and no accompanying DNA. The sample's own table lists 50,000 to 65,000 distinct CDR3 sequences. The ten largest clones add up to about 1.6% of the sample. The sequenced sample was naive CXCR3- CD8+ T cells from blood. The cell subset or site label for this specimen denotes: CD45RO-CCR7+CD27+CD95- naive CD8+ T cells lacking CXCR3 (TNR3-). The receptors derive from a human donor in good health. Some clones in this sample may be carry-over from other donors' samples.

The rearrangement joins TRBV23-1 to TRBJ2-2; TCRdb selects TRBD1, and the lack of DNA leaves this call unchecked. TRBV23-1 is treated as an ORF (open reading frame) with a function not yet certain. CDR3 length: 16 residues. The CDR3 region is CASRRRDREYAGELFF.

The chain combines TRBV19 with TRBJ2-1. CDR3 length: 13 amino acids. The germline CDR1 and CDR2 sequences are LNHDA and SQIVND (reference sequence). CDR3 residues: CASSIEQSNEQFF.

The rearrangement links TRBV6-2 or TRBV6-3 to TRBJ1-5; TCRdb's D gene call, TRBD1, goes unchecked for lack of DNA. Germline V CDR1 and CDR2: MNHEY, SVGEGT. The length of the CDR3 is 11 residues. The CDR3 sequence is CASSLGAQEHF.

V usage is TRBV27 and J usage is TRBJ2-7; the D call of TRBD1 rests on TCRdb alone, since no DNA is present to check it. Germline-derived CDR1 and CDR2 are MNHEY and SMNVEV (reference sequence). There are 14 residues in the CDR3. CDR3 protein: CASSPEGAPYEQYF.

The chain links TRBV28 to TRBJ2-5. This CDR3 region has 14 residues. Germline CDR1 reads MDHEN; CDR2 reads SYDVKM. The CDR3: CASSFGRDQETQYF. The entire variable domain, with the rest obtained from reference TRBV28 and TRBJ2-5, is as follows: DVKVTQSSRYLVKRTGEKVFLECVQDMDHENMFWYRQDPGLGLRLIYFSYDVKMKEKGDIPEGYSVSREKKERFSLILESASTNQTSMYLCASSFGRDQETQYFGPGTRLLVL.

The chain recombines TRBV10-3 with TRBJ2-3. The CDR3 has 12 amino acids. Germline V gene data show CDR1 as ENHRY and CDR2 as SYGVKD. CDR3 residues: CAISEPGDTQYF.

CDR3 residues: CATRTGRETQYF. The chain links TRBV28 to TRBJ2-5; TCRdb proposes TRBD1, but this gene call is untestable without DNA. The CDR3 contains 12 residues. The V gene's germline CDR1 is MDHEN and CDR2 SYDVKM.

This sequence joins TRBV6-1 and TRBJ2-1; the TCRdb D gene call, TRBD2, has no DNA to confirm it. This CDR3 spans 15 amino acids. Germline CDR1 reads MNHNS; CDR2 reads SASEGT. This chain's CDR3 is CASSVGLAGTDEQFF.

V gene TRBV28 combines with J gene TRBJ2-1; with no DNA, the TCRdb D assignment of TRBD1 cannot be verified. The germline V gene encodes CDR1 MDHEN and CDR2 SYDVKM. This CDR3 spans 13 amino acids. CDR3 region: CASSLGRYNEQFF.

V gene TRBV7-9 combines with J gene TRBJ2-7; TCRdb selects TRBD1, and the lack of DNA leaves this call unchecked. This CDR3 has 19 residues. The V gene's germline CDR1 is SEHNR and CDR2 FQNEAQ (reference sequence). The CDR3 is CASSPPIGGQGIFFYEQYF.

The V gene is TRBV2, the J gene TRBJ1-2; the TCRdb D gene call, TRBD1, has no DNA to confirm it. Germline CDR1 reads SNHLY; CDR2 reads FYNNEI. This CDR3 is built from 14 residues. CDR3 protein: CASSLGTGIYGYTF.

V is TRBV20-1 and J is TRBJ2-1; TCRdb's D call, TRBD2, is unchecked because there is no DNA. This CDR3 is built from 16 residues. Germline CDR1 and CDR2: DFQATT and SNEGSKA (reference sequence). The CDR3 is CSARVVAGGFYNEQFF.

The rearrangement uses TRBV7-2 and TRBJ2-2; the TCRdb D gene call, TRBD1, has no DNA to confirm it. The CDR3 has 14 amino acids. Germline V gene lookup returns CDR1 SGHTA and CDR2 FQGNSA. CDR3 region: CASIPDQNTGELFF.

This CDR3 reads CASSLGTGGHEQYF. The chain combines TRBV6-5 with TRBJ2-7; TCRdb's D call of TRBD1 is untestable without DNA. The CDR3 spans 14 residues. Germline-derived CDR1 and CDR2 are MNHEY and SVGAGI.

CDR3 sequence: CASSSDSQLFDEQFF. The chain carries TRBV5-1 and TRBJ2-1. CDR3 length: 15 residues. Germline V gene data show CDR1 as SGHRS and CDR2 as YFSETQ.